This T cell receptor (beta chain) was captured in a study of T cells in Graves' hyperthyroidism and ophthalmopathy (dated by TCRdb to the late 2010s). Looking at the study overall: Peripheral blood samples were taken at the time of initial diagnosis, prior to any treatment. The roughly 94 discovery patients were randomly split 7:3 into training and test sets. According to the paper, TCR Vbeta CDR3 sequencing was carried out on 135 peripheral blood samples, which came from under 50 ophthalmopathy, 70 to 80 hyperthyroidism and about 17 progressor patients. Thyroid tissue and blood T-cell repertoires from over 5 Graves' hyperthyroidism patients were also compared in the study. After blood sampling, hyperthyroidism patients were treated with methimazole at a starting dose of 30 mg daily, and ophthalmopathy patients were treated with high-dose intravenous methylprednisolone. Prospective prediction of ophthalmopathy was tested in an independent validation cohort of some 19 hyperthyroidism patients and approximately 17 patients who later progressed to ophthalmopathy. A discovery cohort of 95 to 100 patients, about 40 with Graves' ophthalmopathy and more than 55 with stable Graves' hyperthyroidism, was used to find distinguishing TCR V-J signatures.

The table lists this clonotype with many counts. Its antigen remains undetermined. Per-nucleotide qualities are absent, and no much larger clonotype sits a single base away. What the study reported, not specific to this receptor: Most expanded thyroid clonotypes (frequency above 0.001) were also found in blood, which suggests that blood repertoires may mirror thyroid immune responses. A 13 V-J signature model separated ophthalmopathy from stable hyperthyroidism, with approximately 87% sensitivity and roughly 82% specificity in cross-validation and 80%/75% in testing. In validation, progression to ophthalmopathy was predicted by the model with roughly 71% sensitivity and around 75% specificity, a median of around 6.5 months before onset. No statistical method was used to fix the sample size in advance, and group allocation was not hidden from the investigators.

Moderately to severely active disease, a Clinical Activity Score of at least 3, a NOSPECS grade of at least 4, and a duration under 3 months were present in ophthalmopathy patients. Exclusion was applied to patients with uncontrolled infections, other autoimmune diseases, pregnancy or lactation. Diagnoses relied on clinical symptoms, serum thyroxine and TRAb, thyroid ultrasound and orbital computed tomography. PBMCs were isolated from about 9 ml of fresh peripheral blood by Ficoll-Paque density gradient centrifugation. Total RNA was extracted with Trizol reagent, and quality was checked on an Agilent 2100 Bioanalyzer. TCR beta CDR3 regions were amplified from RNA transcripts. The TCR CDR3 was subjected to a first round of RT-PCR using the HTBI primer set and the Qiagen OneStep RT-PCR kit. Libraries were constructed in a second round of multiplex PCR, after which size selection and purification were performed. Paired-end sequencing of the libraries was performed with 100 bp reads on an Illumina HiSeq2000. As for the authors' bioinformatics: SOAPnuke was used to process the raw data, with reads discarded if the reads contained adapters or uncalled bases, had a mean Phred below 15, or lacked an exact constant-primer or identifier match. High-quality paired reads were merged with COPE v1.2.5, and unique nucleotide sequences were defined as clonotypes. Clonotypes were aligned to IMGT TRBV, TRBD and TRBJ reference segments using MiTCR v1.1. The analysis included only V-J combinations with a frequency above 0.0001, which together covered more than 98% of the repertoires. The TCS score was defined as the ratio of F50 (clonal expansion) to E x V (chaos), calculated using BLOSUM62-based TCRdist between CDR3 peptides within each V-J. Welch's t-statistics and random forest reduced around 550 V-J features to 13, which were used in a naive Bayes classifier (R e1071). The Morisita-Horn index was used to measure how similar the thyroid and blood repertoires were. TCRdb's own reprocessing of the public reads used fastp at Q25 and MiXCR and kept productive beta chains. One record per CDR3 amino acid sequence lists the most common genes and DNA. TCRdb, not the original authors, processed these V and J calls. Recorded for this sample are hundreds of thousands of distinct CDR3 sequences; around 15% of them occurred a single time. Around 4% of the sample is held by the ten biggest clonotypes.

Spanning cysteine to phenylalanine, the CDR3 consists of 14 amino acids. Here the CDR3 DNA is all that survives: 42 bases in frame from base 1. V lost 5 bases and J lost 0 bases; the stretch between them is 8 bases long. Input material: blood. The V and J genes are TRBV12-3 or TRBV12-4 and TRBJ1-3, and TRBD1 may be the D gene, going by 5 matching bases. The receptor comes from a woman aged 40 to 49 with Graves' ophthalmopathy. The DNA sequence is as follows: TGTGCCAGCAGTCCGACAGCCTCTGGAAACACCATATATTTT. Its coded protein is CASSPTASGNTIYF.